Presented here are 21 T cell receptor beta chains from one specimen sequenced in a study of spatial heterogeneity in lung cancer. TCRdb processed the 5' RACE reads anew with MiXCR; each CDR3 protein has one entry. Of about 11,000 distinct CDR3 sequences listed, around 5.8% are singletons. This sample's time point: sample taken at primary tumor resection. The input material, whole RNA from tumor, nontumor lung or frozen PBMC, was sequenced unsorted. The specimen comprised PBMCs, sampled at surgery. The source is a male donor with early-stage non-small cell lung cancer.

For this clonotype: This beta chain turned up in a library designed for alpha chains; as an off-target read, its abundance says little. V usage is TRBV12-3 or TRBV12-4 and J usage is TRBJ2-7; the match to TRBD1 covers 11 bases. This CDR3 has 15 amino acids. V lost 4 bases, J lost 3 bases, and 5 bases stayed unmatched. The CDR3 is CASSSPGTGGYEQYF. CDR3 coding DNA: TGTGCCAGCAGTTCCCCCGGGACAGGGGGCTACGAGCAGTACTTC.

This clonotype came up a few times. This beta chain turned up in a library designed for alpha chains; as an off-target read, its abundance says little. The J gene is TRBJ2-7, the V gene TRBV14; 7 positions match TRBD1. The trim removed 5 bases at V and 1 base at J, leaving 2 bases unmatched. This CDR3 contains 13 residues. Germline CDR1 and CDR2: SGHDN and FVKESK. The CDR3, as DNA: TGTGCCAGCAGCAAACAGGGGTCCTACGAGCAGTACTTC. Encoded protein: CASSKQGSYEQYF.

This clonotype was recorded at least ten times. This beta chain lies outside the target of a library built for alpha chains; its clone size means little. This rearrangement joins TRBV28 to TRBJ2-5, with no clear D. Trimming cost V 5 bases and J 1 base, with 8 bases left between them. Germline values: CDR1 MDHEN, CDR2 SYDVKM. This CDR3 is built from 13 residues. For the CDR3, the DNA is TGTGCCAGCAGTCAGAACCTCCAAGAGACCCAGTACTTC. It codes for CASSQNLQETQYF.

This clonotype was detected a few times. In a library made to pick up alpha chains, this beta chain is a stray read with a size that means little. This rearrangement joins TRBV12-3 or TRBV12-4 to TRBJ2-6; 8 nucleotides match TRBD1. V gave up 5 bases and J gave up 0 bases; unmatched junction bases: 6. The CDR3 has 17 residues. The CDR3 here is CASSLQGDYSGANVLTF. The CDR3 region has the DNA TGTGCCAGCAGTCTACAGGGGGATTACTCTGGGGCCAACGTCCTGACTTTC.

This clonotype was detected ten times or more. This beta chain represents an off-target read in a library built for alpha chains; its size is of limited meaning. CDR3 DNA: TGTGCCAGCAGTCTCCCGGGGAACCGCAATGAGCAGTTCTTC. Translation: CASSLPGNRNEQFF. The rearrangement links TRBV5-4 to TRBJ2-1; D is perhaps TRBD2 (5 bases). Germline values: CDR1 SGHNT, CDR2 YYREEE (reference sequence). Trimming shortened V by 5 bases and J by 6 bases, and 15 bases separated the two germline ends. This CDR3 is 14 amino acids long.

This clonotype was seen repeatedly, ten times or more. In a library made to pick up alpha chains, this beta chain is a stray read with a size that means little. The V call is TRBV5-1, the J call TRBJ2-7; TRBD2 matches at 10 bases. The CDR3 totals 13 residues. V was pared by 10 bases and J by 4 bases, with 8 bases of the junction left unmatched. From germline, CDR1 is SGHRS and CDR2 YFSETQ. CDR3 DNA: TGCGCCGTCTCTAGCGGGAGTGGATACGAGCAGTACTTC. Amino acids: CAVSSGSGYEQYF.

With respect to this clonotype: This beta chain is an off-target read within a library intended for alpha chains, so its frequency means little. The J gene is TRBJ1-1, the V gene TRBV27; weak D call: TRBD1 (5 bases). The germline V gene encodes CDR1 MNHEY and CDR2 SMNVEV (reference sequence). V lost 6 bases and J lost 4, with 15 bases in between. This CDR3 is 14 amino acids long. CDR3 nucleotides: TGTGCCAGCAGGCTTAATCTGGGGGGCACTGAAGCTTTCTTT. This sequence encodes CASRLNLGGTEAFF.

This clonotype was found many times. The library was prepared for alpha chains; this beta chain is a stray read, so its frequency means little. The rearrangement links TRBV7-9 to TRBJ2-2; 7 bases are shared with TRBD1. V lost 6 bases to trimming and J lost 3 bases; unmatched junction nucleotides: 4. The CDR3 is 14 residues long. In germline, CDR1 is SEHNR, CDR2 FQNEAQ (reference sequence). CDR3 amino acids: CASRTGVDTGELFF. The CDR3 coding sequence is TGTGCCAGCAGAACAGGGGTTGACACCGGGGAGCTGTTTTTT.

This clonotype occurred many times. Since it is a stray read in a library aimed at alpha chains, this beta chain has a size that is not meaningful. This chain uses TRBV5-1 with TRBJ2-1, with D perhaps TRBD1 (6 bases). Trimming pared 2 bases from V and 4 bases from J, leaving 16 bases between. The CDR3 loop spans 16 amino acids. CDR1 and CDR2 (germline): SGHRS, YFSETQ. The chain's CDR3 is CASSFRGQTGYNEQFF. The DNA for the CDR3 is TGCGCCAGCAGCTTCCGTGGACAGACGGGGTACAATGAGCAGTTCTTC.

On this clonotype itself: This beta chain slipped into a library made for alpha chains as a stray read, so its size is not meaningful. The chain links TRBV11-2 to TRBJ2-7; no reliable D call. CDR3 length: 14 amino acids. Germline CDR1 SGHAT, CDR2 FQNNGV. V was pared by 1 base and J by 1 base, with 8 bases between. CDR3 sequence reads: CASSLAGSSYEQYF. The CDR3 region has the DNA TGTGCCAGCAGCTTAGCTGGCTCTTCCTACGAGCAGTACTTC.

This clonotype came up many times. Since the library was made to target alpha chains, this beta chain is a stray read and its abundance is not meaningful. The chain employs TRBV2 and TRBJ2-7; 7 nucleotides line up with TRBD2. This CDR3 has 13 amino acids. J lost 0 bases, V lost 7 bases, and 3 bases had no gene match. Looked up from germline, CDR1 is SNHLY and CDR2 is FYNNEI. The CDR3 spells CASTPGGSYEQYF. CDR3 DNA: TGTGCCAGCACCCCGGGGGGCTCCTACGAGCAGTACTTC.

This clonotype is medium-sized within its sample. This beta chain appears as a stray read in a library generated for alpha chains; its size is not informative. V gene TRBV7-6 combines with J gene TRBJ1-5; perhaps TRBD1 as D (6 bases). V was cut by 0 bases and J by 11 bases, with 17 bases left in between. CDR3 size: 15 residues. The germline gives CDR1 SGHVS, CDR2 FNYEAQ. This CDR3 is CASSLAAGAIGAQHF. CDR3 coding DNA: TGTGCCAGCAGCTTAGCGGCAGGGGCGATCGGGGCCCAGCATTTT.

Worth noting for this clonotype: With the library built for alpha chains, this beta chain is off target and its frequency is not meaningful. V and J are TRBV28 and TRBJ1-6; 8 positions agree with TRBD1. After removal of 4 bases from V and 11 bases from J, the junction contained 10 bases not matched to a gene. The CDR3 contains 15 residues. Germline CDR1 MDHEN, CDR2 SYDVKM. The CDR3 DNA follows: TGTGCCAGCAGTTCTCCGGGACAGGTGACGCCACCCCTCCACTTT. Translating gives CASSSPGQVTPPLHF.

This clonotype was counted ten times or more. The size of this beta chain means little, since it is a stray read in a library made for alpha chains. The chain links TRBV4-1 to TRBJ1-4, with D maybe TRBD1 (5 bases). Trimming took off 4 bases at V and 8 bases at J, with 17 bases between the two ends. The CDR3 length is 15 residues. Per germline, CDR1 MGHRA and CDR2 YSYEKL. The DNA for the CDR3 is TGCGCCAGCAGCCGACCCTCTGGGGGGATGGAAAAACTGTTTTTT. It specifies CASSRPSGGMEKLFF.

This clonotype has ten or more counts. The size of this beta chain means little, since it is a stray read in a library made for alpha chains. CDR3 sequence: CASSHLLAGSGGRYEQYF. The CDR3 region has the DNA TGCGCCAGCAGCCACTTACTAGCGGGAAGCGGGGGCCGCTACGAGCAGTACTTC. The chain links TRBV4-1 to TRBJ2-7; TRBD2 matches 10 bases. Germline CDR1 is MGHRA and CDR2 is YSYEKL. This CDR3 contains 18 residues. Trimming cost V 3 bases and J 3 bases; bases outside gene matches: 14.

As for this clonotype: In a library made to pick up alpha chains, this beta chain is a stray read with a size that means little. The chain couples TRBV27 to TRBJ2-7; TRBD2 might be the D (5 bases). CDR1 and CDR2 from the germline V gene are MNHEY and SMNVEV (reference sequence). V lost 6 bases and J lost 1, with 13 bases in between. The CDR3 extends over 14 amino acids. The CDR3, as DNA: TGTGCCAGCAGCACTAGGTTTGGGTCCTACGAGCAGTACTTC. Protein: CASSTRFGSYEQYF.

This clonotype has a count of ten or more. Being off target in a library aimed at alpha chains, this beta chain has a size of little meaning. The CDR3 region has the DNA TGTGCCAGCAGCTTGGGGGGACAGGTCGGACAAGAGACCCAGTACTTC. This gives the protein CASSLGGQVGQETQYF. The rearrangement links TRBV5-4 to TRBJ2-5; 8 nucleotides align to TRBD1. CDR3 length: 16 amino acids. Per germline, CDR1 SGHNT and CDR2 YYREEE (reference sequence). Germline trimming cut 0 bases from V and 2 bases from J; bases unmatched to any gene: 6. The full variable domain, with the rest looked up from reference TRBV5-4 and TRBJ2-5, is ETGVTQSPTHLIKTRGQQVTLRCSSQSGHNTVSWYQQALGQGPQFIFQYYREEENGRGNFPPRFSGLQFPNYSSELNVNALELDDSALYLCASSLGGQVGQETQYFGPGTRLLVL.

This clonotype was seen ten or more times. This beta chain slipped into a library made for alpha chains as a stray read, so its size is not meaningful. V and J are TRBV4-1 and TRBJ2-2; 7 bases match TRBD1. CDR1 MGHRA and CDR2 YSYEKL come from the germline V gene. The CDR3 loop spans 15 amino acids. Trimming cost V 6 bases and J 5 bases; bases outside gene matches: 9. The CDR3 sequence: CASSPINRGTGELFF. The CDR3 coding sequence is TGCGCCAGCAGTCCTATTAACAGGGGAACCGGGGAGCTGTTTTTT.

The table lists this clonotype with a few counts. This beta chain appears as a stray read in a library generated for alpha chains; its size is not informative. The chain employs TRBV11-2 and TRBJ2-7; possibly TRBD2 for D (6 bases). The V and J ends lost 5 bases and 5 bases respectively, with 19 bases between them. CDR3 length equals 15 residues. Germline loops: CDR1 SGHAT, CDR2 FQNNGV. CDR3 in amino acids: CASSRGRGNRHEQYF. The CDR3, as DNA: TGTGCCAGCAGCCGTGGACGGGGGAATCGCCACGAGCAGTACTTC.

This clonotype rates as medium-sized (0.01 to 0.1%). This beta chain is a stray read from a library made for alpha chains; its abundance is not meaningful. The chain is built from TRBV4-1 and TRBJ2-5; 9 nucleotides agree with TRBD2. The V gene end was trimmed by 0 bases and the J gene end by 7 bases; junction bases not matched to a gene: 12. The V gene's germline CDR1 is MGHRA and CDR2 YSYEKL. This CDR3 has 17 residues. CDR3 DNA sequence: TGCGCCAGCAGCCAAGAGGGTGGCGGGAGGGCCCGAGGGACCCAGTACTTC. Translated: CASSQEGGGRARGTQYF.

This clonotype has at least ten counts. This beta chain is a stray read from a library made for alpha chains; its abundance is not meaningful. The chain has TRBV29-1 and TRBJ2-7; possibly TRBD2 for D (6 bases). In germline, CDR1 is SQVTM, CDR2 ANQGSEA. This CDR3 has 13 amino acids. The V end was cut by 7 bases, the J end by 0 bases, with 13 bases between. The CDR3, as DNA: TGCAGCGCGCGGGACGGTAGCTCCTACGAGCAGTACTTC. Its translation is CSARDGSSYEQYF.